The 4 T cell receptor beta chains reported below all come from one sample, sequenced in a study of T cell clonality in common variable immunodeficiency. The assay was immunoSEQ multiplex PCR, and TCRdb's table has in-frame clones only and misses some. The sample presents approximately 46,000 clones, none singletons. Sequenced material: peripheral blood mononuclear cells. All receptors derive from a person aged 18 to 75 in good health.

This clone showed up many times. The CDR3 end is not reached by the read, which stops 3 residues before it; the germline J gene fills it in. The chain uses TRBV20-1 and TRBJ2-5; the match to TRBD2 covers 8 bases. The V gene end was trimmed by 0 bases and the J gene end by 0 bases; junction bases not matched to a gene: 6. The CDR3 extends over 16 amino acids. In germline, CDR1 is DFQATT, CDR2 SNEGSKA (reference sequence). Incomplete CDR3 DNA: TGCAGTGCTAGAGATCGGGGGGGAGCCTACCAAGAGACC. Its protein product is CSARDRGGAYQET. The complete CDR3 sequence is CSARDRGGAYQETQYF.

This clone was observed many times. Coverage ceases 3 residues before the CDR3 finishes, and the germline J gene fills in the end. The rearrangement uses TRBV28 and TRBJ1-2, with 9 bases fitting TRBD1. This CDR3 is built from 15 residues. The junction had 9 bases not matched to a gene; V was cut back by 8 bases and J by 2 bases. Per the germline V gene, CDR1 is MDHEN and CDR2 is SYDVKM. CDR3 amino acids: CASLGGQGYNYGYTF. The sequenced part of the CDR3 DNA is TGTGCCAGCCTTGGGGGACAGGGTTACAACTATGGC.

This clone was picked up many times. The CDR3 bases that were read are TGTGCCTGGAGTGTGGGGGGCACC. It codes for CAWSVGGT. The CDR3 reads in full as CAWSVGGTIYF. V is TRBV30 and J is TRBJ1-3; perhaps TRBD1 as D (5 bases). The read terminates 3 residues before the CDR3 end, so the remaining end is supplied by the germline J gene. The CDR3 runs to 11 residues. Trimming stripped 0 bases from V and 9 bases from J, with 6 bases between. The germline V gene encodes CDR1 GTSNPN and CDR2 SVGIG (reference sequence).

This clone was seen ten or more times. The CDR3 end lies 3 residues beyond the end of the read and is filled in from the germline J gene. The chain carries TRBV9 and TRBJ2-1; TRBD1 matches 7 bases. Germline CDR1 and CDR2: SGDLS and YYNGEE. V was clipped by 3 bases and J by 4 bases; unmatched bases: 10. CDR3 length: 16 residues. The CDR3 loop reads CASSATTGSGYNEQFF. The covered CDR3 bases are TGTGCCAGCAGCGCCACGACAGGGTCGGGGTACAATGAG.